This T cell receptor (beta chain) stems from a study of blood T cell repertoires in COVID-19. Seattle researchers signed up patients amid active infection and tracked them longitudinally. The CDR3 has 16 amino acids. V lost 4 bases to trimming and J lost 3 bases; unmatched junction nucleotides: 13. Germline V gene sequence: CDR1 SGHRS, CDR2 YFSETQ. Measured with immunoSEQ multiplex PCR; TCRdb has only the in-frame clones, and not every one. Counted here are some 220,000 clones, more than 75% occurring once; the ten biggest clones make up 5.2%. The chain employs TRBV5-1 and TRBJ2-7; 7 nucleotides match TRBD2. The receptor comes from a woman in her 70s with COVID-19, enrolled during active disease. The source material was peripheral blood. The CDR3 region has the DNA TGCGCCAGCAGCCCCCCTTTTAAGCGGGGCGGCTACGAGCAGTACTTC. Its translation: CASSPPFKRGGYEQYF.